These T cell receptor beta chains were read from a single sample in a study of blood T cell repertoires in COVID-19. The assay was immunoSEQ multiplex PCR, and TCRdb's table has in-frame clones only and misses some. This sample has approximately 140,000 clones, with approximately 91% found just once. Sequencing was performed on peripheral blood. These receptors all stem from a human donor in a cohort sampled during active COVID-19. The CDR3 runs from the conserved cysteine through the conserved F or W. The D gene is left open where the match is weak. Clone size is shown for a subset of rows, as once, few, many or a class of expanded clone.

v_call	clone_size	j_call	d_call	cdr3_aa	cdr3_nt
TRBV4-3	NA	TRBJ1-4	TRBD1	CASSQDLLPQGDSNEKLFF	TGCGCCAGCAGCCAAGATTTATTGCCACAGGGGGACTCTAATGAAAAACTGTTTTTT
TRBV15	few	TRBJ1-1	NA	CATSRDKTGGAEAFF	TGTGCCACCAGCAGAGATAAAACAGGCGGGGCTGAAGCTTTCTTT
TRBV6-5	few	TRBJ1-1	TRBD1	CASTSLQGVTEAFF	TGTGCCAGCACTTCCTTACAGGGGGTGACTGAAGCTTTCTTT
TRBV5-1	NA	TRBJ2-1	NA	CASSLQGHEQFF	TGCGCCAGCAGCTTACAGGGCCATGAGCAGTTCTTC
TRBV29-1	NA	TRBJ1-3	NA	CSVLGLSGNTIYF	TGCAGCGTCCTAGGCCTCTCTGGAAACACCATATATTTT
TRBV27	NA	TRBJ2-1	TRBD2	CASSLAGVFDEQFF	TGTGCCAGCAGTTTAGCGGGAGTCTTCGATGAGCAGTTCTTC
TRBV19	NA	TRBJ1-6	NA	CASRQRGLLYNSPLHF	TGTGCCAGTAGGCAGAGAGGGCTATTATATAATTCACCCCTCCACTTT
TRBV6-6	once	TRBJ2-7	TRBD1	CASSSRTGPYEQYF	TGTGCCAGCAGTTCCCGGACAGGTCCATACGAGCAGTACTTC
TRBV12-3/TRBV12-4	NA	TRBJ2-3	NA	CASRFNTDTQYF	TGTGCCAGCAGGTTTAACACAGATACGCAGTATTTT
TRBV7-8	NA	TRBJ2-5	NA	CASLKGVPETQYF	TGTGCCAGCCTTAAAGGGGTCCCAGAGACCCAGTACTTC
TRBV19	NA	TRBJ2-1	TRBD1	CASSISLGQGFNEQFF	TGTGCCAGTAGTATAAGTTTAGGACAGGGATTCAATGAGCAGTTCTTC
TRBV4-2	NA	TRBJ2-1	TRBD1	CASSHGDRGTVDEQFF	TGTGCCAGCAGCCACGGTGACAGGGGGACGGTCGATGAGCAGTTCTTC
TRBV28	NA	TRBJ1-3	TRBD1	CASSSIPRTGPAAGNTIYF	TGTGCCAGCAGTTCGATACCGCGGACAGGGCCTGCAGCTGGAAACACCATATATTTT
TRBV27	NA	TRBJ1-1	NA	CASSTGLGMVFF	TGTGCCAGCAGCACAGGGCTCGGTATGGTTTTCTTT
TRBV4-2	NA	TRBJ1-2	TRBD1	CASSQERRDSYGYTF	TGTGCCAGCAGCCAAGAGAGGCGGGACAGTTATGGCTACACCTTC
TRBV30	NA	TRBJ2-7	NA	CAWSIGRVSSYEQYF	TGTGCCTGGAGTATAGGGCGGGTTAGCTCCTACGAGCAGTACTTC
TRBV7-9	NA	TRBJ2-7	NA	CASSVEIGEQYF	TGTGCCAGCAGCGTAGAGATCGGGGAGCAGTACTTC
TRBV18	NA	TRBJ2-5	NA	CASSPALPGTQYF	TGTGCCAGCTCACCCGCACTTCCAGGGACCCAGTACTTC
TRBV28	NA	TRBJ2-1	TRBD1	CASRSPGGGYNEQFF	TGTGCCAGCAGGTCCCCAGGGGGCGGCTACAATGAGCAGTTCTTC
TRBV7-9	NA	TRBJ2-4	TRBD1	CASSQNRGIQYF	TGTGCCAGCAGTCAAAACAGGGGCATTCAGTACTTC
TRBV30	NA	TRBJ1-2	TRBD1	CASSLQGAAGYTF	TGTGCCTCCTCCTTACAGGGGGCGGCCGGCTACACCTTC
TRBV6-5	NA	TRBJ2-1	NA	CASNRVEQFF	TGTGCCAGCAACAGGGTGGAGCAGTTCTTC
TRBV5-6	once	TRBJ1-2	TRBD1	CASSLVDRVGGYTF	TGTGCCAGCAGCTTGGTCGACAGGGTCGGTGGCTACACCTTC
TRBV9	NA	TRBJ2-3	TRBD2	CASSSQGGLATDTQYF	TGTGCCAGCAGCTCCCAGGGGGGACTAGCTACTGATACGCAGTATTTT
TRBV19	NA	TRBJ1-1	TRBD1	CASSSTGATEAFF	TGTGCCAGTAGTTCGACAGGGGCCACTGAAGCTTTCTTT
TRBV7-6	NA	TRBJ1-1	NA	CASSSRREQAAEAFF	TGTGCCAGCAGCAGCCGTCGGGAACAAGCCGCTGAAGCTTTCTTT
TRBV11-3	NA	TRBJ2-7	TRBD2	CASSFPGGEQYF	TGTGCCAGCAGCTTCCCGGGGGGCGAGCAGTACTTC
TRBV30	NA	TRBJ2-7	NA	CAWSVRKPYEQYF	TGTGCCTGGAGTGTACGTAAGCCATACGAGCAGTACTTC
TRBV5-6	NA	TRBJ1-1	NA	CASILSGRGIMNTEAFF	TGTGCCAGCATCCTTTCCGGCAGGGGAATTATGAACACTGAAGCTTTCTTT
TRBV7-3	NA	TRBJ2-5	TRBD2	CASSSGLAGVGETQYF	TGTGCCAGCAGCTCGGGACTAGCGGGAGTCGGAGAGACCCAGTACTTC
TRBV3-1/TRBV3-2	NA	TRBJ1-4	NA	CASSLTDTNEKLFF	TGTGCCAGCAGCCTGACAGACACTAATGAAAAACTGTTTTTT